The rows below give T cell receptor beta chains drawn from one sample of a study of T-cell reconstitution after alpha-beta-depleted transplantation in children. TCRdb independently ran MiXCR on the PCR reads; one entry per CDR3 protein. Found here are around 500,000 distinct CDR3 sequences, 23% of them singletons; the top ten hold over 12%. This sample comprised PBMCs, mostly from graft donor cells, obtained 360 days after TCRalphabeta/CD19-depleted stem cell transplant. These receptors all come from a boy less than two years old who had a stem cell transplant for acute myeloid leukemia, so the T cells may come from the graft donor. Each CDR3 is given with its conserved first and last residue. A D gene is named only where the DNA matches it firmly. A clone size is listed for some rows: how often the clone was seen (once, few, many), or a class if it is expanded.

CDR3: CASKEGQVKTEAFF; DNA: TGTGCCAGCAAGGAAGGACAGGTAAAGACTGAAGCTTTCTTT; D: TRBD1; J: TRBJ1-1; V: TRBV6-1; size: NA
CDR3: CASSLAGGPLDTQYF; DNA: TGTGCCAGCAGCCTAGCGGGGGGCCCCTTAGATACGCAGTATTTT; D: TRBD2; J: TRBJ2-3; V: TRBV11-2; size: many
CDR3: CAGARGNTEAFF; DNA: TGTGCCGGAGCTAGGGGGAACACTGAAGCTTTCTTT; D: NA; J: TRBJ1-1; V: TRBV6-1; size: once
CDR3: CASSAQGSSYEQYF; DNA: TGTGCCAGCAGCGCCCAGGGGAGCTCCTACGAGCAGTACTTC; D: NA; J: TRBJ2-7; V: TRBV9; size: few
CDR3: CASSPTSGGYQETQYF; DNA: TGTGCCAGCAGTCCGACTAGCGGGGGGTACCAAGAGACCCAGTACTTC; D: TRBD2; J: TRBJ2-5; V: TRBV7-2; size: few
CDR3: CASSYFGQGTYEQYF; DNA: TGTGCCAGCAGTTACTTCGGACAGGGGACCTACGAGCAGTACTTC; D: TRBD1; J: TRBJ2-7; V: TRBV6-5; size: many
CDR3: CCARDPVRGNLDTQYF; DNA: TGCTGTGCTAGAGATCCGGTCAGGGGGAACTTGGATACGCAGTATTTT; D: TRBD1; J: TRBJ2-3; V: TRBV20-1; size: few
CDR3: CASSPGERLETQYF; DNA: TGTGCCAGCAGTCCTGGGGAGCGATTGGAGACCCAGTACTTC; D: NA; J: TRBJ2-5; V: TRBV12-3/TRBV12-4; size: many
CDR3: CASSPDGGVNSPLHF; DNA: TGTGCCAGCTCACCAGACGGAGGAGTCAATTCACCCCTCCACTTT; D: NA; J: TRBJ1-6; V: TRBV18; size: few
CDR3: CASSFGSLEGYTF; DNA: TGTGCCAGCAGTTTTGGGTCGCTGGAAGGCTACACCTTC; D: NA; J: TRBJ1-2; V: TRBV12-3/TRBV12-4; size: once
CDR3: CSARIRDTQYF; DNA: TGCAGTGCTAGGATCCGAGATACGCAGTATTTT; D: NA; J: TRBJ2-3; V: TRBV20-1; size: few
CDR3: CASSQAYRWGNTDTQYF; DNA: TGTGCCAGCAGCCAAGCCTACCGGTGGGGGAACACAGATACGCAGTATTTT; D: NA; J: TRBJ2-3; V: TRBV3-1; size: NA
CDR3: CASSRTGNPTNEKLFF; DNA: TGTGCCAGCAGCCGGACAGGGAACCCGACTAATGAAAAACTGTTTTTT; D: TRBD1; J: TRBJ1-4; V: TRBV11-2; size: many
CDR3: CASSRGPANTGELFF; DNA: TGCGCCAGCAGCCGTGGGCCAGCGAACACCGGGGAGCTGTTTTTT; D: NA; J: TRBJ2-2; V: TRBV5-1; size: many
CDR3: CASSPSAGTGKTGELFF; DNA: TGCGCCAGCAGCCCCTCTGCCGGGACAGGGAAAACCGGGGAGCTGTTTTTT; D: TRBD1; J: TRBJ2-2; V: TRBV5-1; size: many
CDR3: CSVERRGGLSSYNEQFF; DNA: TGCAGCGTTGAGCGGCGGGGGGGCCTTAGCTCCTACAATGAGCAGTTCTTC; D: TRBD2; J: TRBJ2-1; V: TRBV29-1; size: many
CDR3: CASSLIARGQPQHF; DNA: TGTGCCAGCAGTTTGATCGCCCGAGGTCAGCCCCAGCATTTT; D: NA; J: TRBJ1-5; V: TRBV12-3/TRBV12-4; size: few
CDR3: CSAAGTGEGSNTEAFF; DNA: TGCAGTGCTGCCGGGACAGGGGAGGGTTCGAACACTGAAGCTTTCTTT; D: TRBD1; J: TRBJ1-1; V: TRBV20-1; size: NA
CDR3: CASSQMFGAGNTIYF; DNA: TGTGCCAGCAGCCAAATGTTCGGAGCTGGAAACACCATATATTTT; D: NA; J: TRBJ1-3; V: TRBV3-1; size: few
CDR3: CSARRPGVRDEQFF; DNA: TGCAGTGCTAGGAGGCCAGGGGTGCGGGATGAGCAGTTCTTC; D: NA; J: TRBJ2-1; V: TRBV20-1; size: few
CDR3: CASLPYSYNEQFF; DNA: TGTGCCAGCCTTCCCTATTCCTACAATGAGCAGTTCTTC; D: NA; J: TRBJ2-1; V: TRBV12-3/TRBV12-4; size: NA
CDR3: CASSSWSGSQETQYF; DNA: TGTGCCAGCAGCTCCTGGTCCGGGTCCCAAGAGACCCAGTACTTC; D: NA; J: TRBJ2-5; V: TRBV7-7; size: NA